This TCR beta chain was obtained from a study of neoadjuvant anti-PD-1 for oral cavity cancer. This clone was found a few times. What it binds is not known. Study outcomes and limitations: TCR analyses covered only a few patients per response group. Higher pretreatment Treg/Th17 ratios tracked higher pretreatment blood clonality.

Sequencing was performed with immunoSEQ multiplex PCR; in TCRdb, only in-frame clones are kept and a portion is missing. This table has about 79,000 clones, approximately 82% appearing once. Looked up from germline, CDR1 is LNHDA and CDR2 is SQIVND (reference sequence). V was clipped by 3 bases and J by 2 bases; unmatched bases: 4. The CDR3 is made up of 14 amino acids. Patients had HPV-negative, locally advanced oral cavity squamous cell carcinoma. Specimen: PBMCs, collected before nivolumab (anti-PD-1) treatment. The chain combines TRBV19 with TRBJ2-7; 7 bases fit TRBD2. The clonotype originates from a person between 40 and 80 years old with oral cavity squamous cell carcinoma. The CDR3 loop reads CASSILAVPYEQYF. CDR3 nucleotide sequence: TGTGCCAGTAGTATCCTAGCGGTTCCCTACGAGCAGTACTTC.